What follows are 10 T cell receptor beta chains derived from one specimen sequenced in a study of immune characterization of retroperitoneal liposarcoma. MiXCR, run by TCRdb on the PCR reads, gives a single entry per CDR3 protein. The table has about 890 distinct CDR3 sequences, less than 35% seen once; the top ten hold around 18%. The sequencing input was tumor tissue. Every receptor here comes from a male donor with retroperitoneal liposarcoma.

The V gene is TRBV7-2, the J gene TRBJ2-5, with 7 bases matching TRBD2. Judging by the DNA end, TRBJ2-1 fits better; the J call may be wrong. Germline V gives CDR1 SGHTA, CDR2 FQGNSA. This CDR3 is built from 16 residues. DNA of the CDR3: TGTGCCAGCAGCTTAGATGCCACCACCTCGCGGGAGACCCAGTTCTTC. Amino acids: CASSLDATTSRETQFF.

This clonotype was counted a few times. V gene TRBV6-1 combines with J gene TRBJ2-1; 7 bases fit TRBD2. The DNA matches TRBJ2-7 better at its end, which makes the J call doubtful. The germline V gene has CDR1 MNHNS and CDR2 SASEGT. The CDR3 extends over 17 amino acids. The CDR3 loop is CASSEVPGDYSYNEQYF. CDR3 in DNA: TGTGCCAGCAGTGAGGTCCCCGGGGACTACTCCTACAATGAGCAGTACTTC.

This chain uses TRBV11-1 with TRBJ2-3, with 10 bases that match TRBD2. The J call is in doubt because the DNA end fits TRBJ2-2 better. The CDR3 length is 15 residues. Germline V CDR1 and CDR2: SGHAT, FQDESV (reference sequence). CDR3 protein: CASSLLAGAAGELFF. CDR3 nucleotides: TGTGCCAGCAGCTTACTAGCGGGAGCAGCAGGGGAGCTGTTTTTT.

As for this clonotype: The CDR3 ends on some other residue instead of the conserved phenylalanine or tryptophan, so this is likely a read error. This rearrangement joins TRBV6-1 to TRBJ2-1; 11 positions match TRBD2. The J call may be mistaken, given a closer DNA end match to TRBJ2-5. Germline CDR1 reads MNHNS; CDR2 reads SASEGT. CDR3 length equals 15 residues. The CDR3 nucleotides are TGTGTCAACAGTGAAATAGCGGGGGGGCAAGAGACCCAGTACCTC. Translation gives CVNSEIAGGQETQYL.

This clonotype is categorized as large. V and J are TRBV27 and TRBJ2-1; 7 bases line up with TRBD1. Trimming cost V 6 bases and J 1 base; bases outside gene matches: 9. Per germline, CDR1 MNHEY and CDR2 SMNVEV (reference sequence). The CDR3 is 16 amino acids. CDR3 loop: CASSLMQGVSYNEQFF. Here the CDR3 DNA reads TGTGCCAGCAGCCTCATGCAGGGGGTATCCTACAATGAGCAGTTCTTC.

The chain uses TRBV12-3 or TRBV12-4 and TRBJ2-1; TRBD2 is a possible D gene (5 bases). The CDR3 is made up of 12 amino acids. The V and J ends lost 6 bases and 9 bases respectively, with 12 bases between them. The CDR3 DNA reads as TGTGCCAGCAGGCTTCTAGGAGGTGAGCAGTTCTTC. Translated, it gives CASRLLGGEQFF.

This clonotype qualifies as large. The rearrangement links TRBV6-1 to TRBJ2-1; 11 nucleotides agree with TRBD1. Unmatched junction bases numbered 3, after V lost 3 bases and J lost 5 bases. Germline V lookup: CDR1 MNHNS, CDR2 SASEGT. The CDR3 sequence is 15 residues long. The CDR3 nucleotides read TGTGCCAGCAGTGATGGGACAGGGGGTCACAATGAGCAGTTCTTC. As protein: CASSDGTGGHNEQFF.

This clonotype qualifies as large (0.1 to 1%). The J gene is TRBJ2-1, the V gene TRBV7-6; D is unresolved. Germline loops: CDR1 SGHVS, CDR2 FNYEAQ. The germline V and J ends were trimmed by 1 base and 8 bases, with 18 bases remaining between them. This CDR3 spans 16 amino acids. This chain's CDR3 is CASSLGPTQDGYEQFF. The CDR3 DNA sequence: TGTGCCAGCAGCTTAGGCCCCACCCAGGATGGCTATGAGCAGTTCTTC.

Within the sample, this clonotype is medium-sized (0.01 to 0.1%). V is TRBV6-1 and J is TRBJ2-7, with D tentatively TRBD1 (5 bases). Trimming took 2 bases from V and 3 from J, leaving 17 bases between them. This CDR3 contains 16 residues. Germline CDR1 is MNHNS and CDR2 is SASEGT. This CDR3 is CASSEPGRGSHYEQYF. CDR3 in DNA: TGTGCCAGCAGTGAACCGGGTAGGGGCAGTCACTACGAGCAGTACTTC.

The chain links TRBV7-2 to TRBJ2-1, with 7 bases fitting TRBD2. There are 16 residues in the CDR3. V lost 3 bases, J lost 13 bases, and 18 bases stayed unmatched. Germline V gene data show CDR1 as SGHTA and CDR2 as FQGNSA. For the CDR3, the DNA is TGTGCCAGCAGCTTGTCTGCGGGAGTTACCAAAAACATTCAGTTCTTC. It translates to CASSLSAGVTKNIQFF.